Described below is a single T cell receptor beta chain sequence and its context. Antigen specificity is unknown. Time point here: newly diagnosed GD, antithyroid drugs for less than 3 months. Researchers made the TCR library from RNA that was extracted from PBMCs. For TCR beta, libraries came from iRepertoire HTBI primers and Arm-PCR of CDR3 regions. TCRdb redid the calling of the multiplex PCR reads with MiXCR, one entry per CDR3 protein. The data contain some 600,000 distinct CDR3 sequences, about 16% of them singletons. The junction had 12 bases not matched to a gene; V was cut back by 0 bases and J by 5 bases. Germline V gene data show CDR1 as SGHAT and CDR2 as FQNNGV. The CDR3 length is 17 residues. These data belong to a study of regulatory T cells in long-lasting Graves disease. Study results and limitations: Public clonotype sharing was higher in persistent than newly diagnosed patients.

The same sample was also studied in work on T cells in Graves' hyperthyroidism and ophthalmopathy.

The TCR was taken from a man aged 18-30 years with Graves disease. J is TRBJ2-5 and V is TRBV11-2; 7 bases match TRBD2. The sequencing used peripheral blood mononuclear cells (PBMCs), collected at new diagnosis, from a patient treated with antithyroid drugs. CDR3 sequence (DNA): TGTGCCAGCAGCTTAGATCATGAGCGGGACGACGGGGAGACCCAGTACTTC. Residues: CASSLDHERDDGETQYF. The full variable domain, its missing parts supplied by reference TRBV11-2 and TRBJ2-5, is EAGVAQSPRYKIIEKRQSVAFWCNPISGHATLYWYQQILGQGPKLLIQFQNNGVVDDSQLPKDRFSAERLKGVDSTLKIQPAKLEDSAVYLCASSLDHERDDGETQYFGPGTRLLVL.